The clone carrying this T cell receptor beta chain turned up a few times. The final CDR3 position lacks the conserved phenylalanine or tryptophan, pointing to a likely read error. No DNA is shown, since the ends of the CDR3 on it are uncertain; the CDR3 is the one TCRdb lists. TCRdb fed the PCR reads into MiXCR, producing one record per CDR3 protein. The profile covers 15,000 to 20,000 distinct CDR3 sequences, with about 42% appearing a single time and 18% taken by the ten largest. This specimen comes from a study of tumor-infiltrating lymphocytes in oesophageal squamous cell carcinoma. The CDR3 length is 16 residues, termini included. Germline-derived CDR1 and CDR2 are SGHTA and FQGNSA.

Sequencing was carried out using normal esophageal tissue next to the tumor. This chain joins TRBV7-2 and TRBJ2-7; TRBD1, the D gene given by the table, was not confirmed from the DNA. The sequence was obtained from a female donor with esophageal squamous cell carcinoma. This CDR3 reads CASSLGPGAGGYTFGS.